This TCR beta chain originates from a study of shared clonotypes between healthy human individuals. Data came from immunoSEQ multiplex PCR; TCRdb stores just in-frame clones and leaves some out. The data contain about 580,000 clones, about 98% of them singletons. The naive CD8 subset, CD45RO-negative cells positively selected for CCR7, excluded terminally differentiated effector memory CD45RA+ cells. The specimen sequenced was naive CD8+ T cells sorted from blood. The TCR originated in a man younger than 45 in good health.

The CDR3 DNA reads as TGCGCCAGCAGCCAAGACCAGGGCCCAGATACGCAGTATTTT. This codes for CASSQDQGPDTQYF. The V gene is TRBV4-1, the J gene TRBJ2-3; maybe TRBD1 (5 bases). Germline loops: CDR1 MGHRA, CDR2 YSYEKL. V was pared by 0 bases and J by 4 bases, with 8 bases between. The CDR3 covers 14 residues.